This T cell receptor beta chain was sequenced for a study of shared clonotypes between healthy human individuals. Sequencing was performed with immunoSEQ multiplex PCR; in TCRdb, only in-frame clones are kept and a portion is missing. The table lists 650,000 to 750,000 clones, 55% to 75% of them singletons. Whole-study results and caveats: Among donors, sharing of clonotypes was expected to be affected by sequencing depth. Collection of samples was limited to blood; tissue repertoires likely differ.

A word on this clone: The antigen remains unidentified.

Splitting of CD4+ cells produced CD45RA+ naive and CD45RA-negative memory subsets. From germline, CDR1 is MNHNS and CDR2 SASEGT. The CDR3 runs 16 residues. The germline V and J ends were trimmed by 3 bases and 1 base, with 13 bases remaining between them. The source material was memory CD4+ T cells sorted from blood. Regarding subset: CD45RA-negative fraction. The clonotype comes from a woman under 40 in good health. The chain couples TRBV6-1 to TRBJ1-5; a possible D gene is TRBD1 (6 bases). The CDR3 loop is CASSENPGESNQPQHF. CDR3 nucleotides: TGTGCCAGCAGTGAGAACCCAGGGGAGAGCAATCAGCCCCAGCATTTT.